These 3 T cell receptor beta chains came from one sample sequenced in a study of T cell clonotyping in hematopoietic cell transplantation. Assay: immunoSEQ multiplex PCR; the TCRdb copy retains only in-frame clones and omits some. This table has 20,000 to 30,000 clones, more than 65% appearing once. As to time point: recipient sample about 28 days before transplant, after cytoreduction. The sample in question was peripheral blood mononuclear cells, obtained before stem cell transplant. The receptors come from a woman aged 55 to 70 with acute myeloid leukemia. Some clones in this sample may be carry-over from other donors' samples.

CDR3 sequence reads: CASSGTGGPYEQYF. CDR3 DNA sequence: TGTGCCAGCAGTGGGACAGGGGGCCCCTACGAGCAGTACTTC. The V call is TRBV5-6, the J call TRBJ2-7; 12 bases match TRBD1. CDR1 is SGHDT, CDR2 YYEEEE, per germline. The CDR3 has 14 residues. The V gene end was trimmed by 5 bases and the J gene end by 2 bases; junction bases not matched to a gene: 2.

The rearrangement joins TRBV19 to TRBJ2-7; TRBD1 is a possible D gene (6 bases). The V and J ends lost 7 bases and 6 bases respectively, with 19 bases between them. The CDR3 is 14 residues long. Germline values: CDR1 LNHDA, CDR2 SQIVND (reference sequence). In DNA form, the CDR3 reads TGTGCCAGTATGATGGGGGACAACCTGGGCGAGCAGTACTTC. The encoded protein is CASMMGDNLGEQYF.

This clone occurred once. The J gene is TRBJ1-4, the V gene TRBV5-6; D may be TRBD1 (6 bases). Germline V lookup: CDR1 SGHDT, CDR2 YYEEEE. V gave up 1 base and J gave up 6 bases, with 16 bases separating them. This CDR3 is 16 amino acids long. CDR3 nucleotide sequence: TGTGCCAGCAGCTTGCTGAGGGGGAAGTTTGATGAAAAACTGTTTTTT. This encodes CASSLLRGKFDEKLFF. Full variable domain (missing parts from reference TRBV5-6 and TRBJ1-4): DAGVTQSPTHLIKTRGQQVTLRCSPKSGHDTVSWYQQALGQGPQFIFQYYEEEERQRGNFPDRFSGHQFPNYSSELNVNALLLGDSALYLCASSLLRGKFDEKLFFGSGTQLSVL.